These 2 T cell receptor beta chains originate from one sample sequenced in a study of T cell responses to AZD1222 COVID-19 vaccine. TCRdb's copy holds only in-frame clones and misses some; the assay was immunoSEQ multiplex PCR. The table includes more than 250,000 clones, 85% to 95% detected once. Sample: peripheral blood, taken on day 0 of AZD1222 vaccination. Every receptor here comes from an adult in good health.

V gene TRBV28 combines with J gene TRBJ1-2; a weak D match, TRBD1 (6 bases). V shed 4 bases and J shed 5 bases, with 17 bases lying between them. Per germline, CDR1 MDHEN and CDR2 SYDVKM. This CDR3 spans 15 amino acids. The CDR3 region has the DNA TGTGCCAGCAGTTCTGCCTATACAGGGAATTATGGCTACACCTTC. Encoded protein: CASSSAYTGNYGYTF.

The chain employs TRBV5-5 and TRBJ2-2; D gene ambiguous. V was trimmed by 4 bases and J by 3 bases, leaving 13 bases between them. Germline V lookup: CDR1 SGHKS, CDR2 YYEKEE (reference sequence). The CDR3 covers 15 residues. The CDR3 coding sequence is TGTGCCAGCAGCCTAGGGTTACTGGACACCGGGGAGCTGTTTTTT. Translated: CASSLGLLDTGELFF.